This T cell receptor (beta chain) emerged from a study of blood T cells in healthy people across ages. Study in general: Through template switching, about one barcoded beta molecule was captured per two T cells, as measured in model experiments.

Study conclusions and caveats: In the absence of known donor CMV status, changes in expanded clonotypes were possibly confounded. Strong correlation linked observed beta diversity and percent naive T cells. When set beside aged donors, long-lived donors presented more naive CD4+ cells and higher diversity.

CDR1 is MDHEN and CDR2 is SYDVKM in the germline V gene. The CDR3 covers 15 residues. V shed 5 bases and J shed 1 base, with 13 bases lying between them. Primers used in a second PCR of roughly 6 to 12 cycles were a sample-barcoded 5' primer and a J-beta primer mix. TCRdb re-called the 5' RACE reads with MiXCR, one entry per CDR3 protein. The sample shows around 1,600,000 distinct CDR3 sequences, roughly 43% of them seen only once. Regarding this clonotype: The target antigen is unknown.

The sample consisted of blood. The rearrangement links TRBV28 to TRBJ2-3; D possibly uses TRBD1 or TRBD2 (5 bases each). The sequence came from a woman aged 18 to 35 in good health. DNA of the CDR3: TGTGCCAGCAGTCCATCCGGGGCAGGCACAGATACGCAGTATTTT. Translated: CASSPSGAGTDTQYF.